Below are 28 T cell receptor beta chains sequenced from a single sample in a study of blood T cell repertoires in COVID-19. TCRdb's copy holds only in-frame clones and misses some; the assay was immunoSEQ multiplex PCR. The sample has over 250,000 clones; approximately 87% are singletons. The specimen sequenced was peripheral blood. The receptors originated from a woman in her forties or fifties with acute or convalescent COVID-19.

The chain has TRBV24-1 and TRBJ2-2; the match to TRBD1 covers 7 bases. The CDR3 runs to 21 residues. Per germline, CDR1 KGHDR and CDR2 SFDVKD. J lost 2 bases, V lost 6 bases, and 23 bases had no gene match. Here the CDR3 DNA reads TGTGCCACCAGTCCCCCCTCGTTTATTCCCGGGACAGAGCCTAACACCGGGGAGCTGTTTTTT. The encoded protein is CATSPPSFIPGTEPNTGELFF.

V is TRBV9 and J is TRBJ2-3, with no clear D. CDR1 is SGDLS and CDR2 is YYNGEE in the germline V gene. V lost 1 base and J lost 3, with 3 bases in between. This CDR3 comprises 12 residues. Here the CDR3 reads CASSVLTDTQYF. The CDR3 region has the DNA TGTGCCAGCAGCGTACTAACAGATACGCAGTATTTT. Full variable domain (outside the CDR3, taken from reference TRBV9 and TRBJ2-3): DSGVTQTPKHLITATGQRVTLRCSPRSGDLSVYWYQQSLDQGLQFLIQYYNGEERAKGNILERFSAQQFPDLHSELNLSSLELGDSALYFCASSVLTDTQYFGPGTRLTVL.

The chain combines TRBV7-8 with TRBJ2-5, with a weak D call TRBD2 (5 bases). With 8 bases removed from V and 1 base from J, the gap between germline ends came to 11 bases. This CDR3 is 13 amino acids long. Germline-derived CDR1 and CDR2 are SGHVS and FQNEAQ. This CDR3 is CASRRRFQETQYF. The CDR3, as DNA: TGTGCCAGCCGGAGGAGGTTCCAAGAGACCCAGTACTTC.

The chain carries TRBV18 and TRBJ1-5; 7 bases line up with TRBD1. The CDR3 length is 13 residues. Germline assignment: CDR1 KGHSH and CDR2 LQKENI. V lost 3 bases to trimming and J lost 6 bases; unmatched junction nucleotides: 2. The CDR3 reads CASSPDRVQPQHF. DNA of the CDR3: TGTGCCAGCTCACCTGACAGGGTTCAGCCCCAGCATTTT.

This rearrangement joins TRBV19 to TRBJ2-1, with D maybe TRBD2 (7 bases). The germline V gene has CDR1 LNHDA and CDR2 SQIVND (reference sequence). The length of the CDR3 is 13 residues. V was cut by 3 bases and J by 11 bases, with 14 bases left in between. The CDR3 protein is CASSMGEGQKQFF. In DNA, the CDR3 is TGTGCCAGTAGTATGGGGGAGGGACAAAAGCAGTTCTTC.

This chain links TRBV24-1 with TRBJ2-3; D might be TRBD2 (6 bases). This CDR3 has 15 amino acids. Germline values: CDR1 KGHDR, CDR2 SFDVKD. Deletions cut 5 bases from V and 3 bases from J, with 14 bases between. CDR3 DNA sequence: TGTGCCACCAGTGGCCCCGGGACTTCTACAGATACGCAGTATTTT. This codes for CATSGPGTSTDTQYF.

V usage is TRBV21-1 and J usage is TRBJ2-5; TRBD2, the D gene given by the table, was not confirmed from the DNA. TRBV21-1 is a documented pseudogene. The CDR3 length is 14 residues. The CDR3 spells CASSNGLAMETQYF. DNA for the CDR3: TGTGCCAGCAGCAACGGACTAGCCATGGAGACCCAGTACTTC.

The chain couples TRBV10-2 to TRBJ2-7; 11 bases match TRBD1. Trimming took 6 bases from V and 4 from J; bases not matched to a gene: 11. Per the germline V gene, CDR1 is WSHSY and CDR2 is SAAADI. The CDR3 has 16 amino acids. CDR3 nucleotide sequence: TGCGCCAGCAGGGGAGGACTGGGACAGGGGGATTACGAGCAGTACTTC. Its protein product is CASRGGLGQGDYEQYF.

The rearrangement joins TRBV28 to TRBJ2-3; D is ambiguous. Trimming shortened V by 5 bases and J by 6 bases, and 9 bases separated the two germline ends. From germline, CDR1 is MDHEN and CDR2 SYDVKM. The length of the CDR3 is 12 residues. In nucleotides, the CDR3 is TGTGCCAGCAGTCGGTTCGGGGATACGCAGTATTTT. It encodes CASSRFGDTQYF.

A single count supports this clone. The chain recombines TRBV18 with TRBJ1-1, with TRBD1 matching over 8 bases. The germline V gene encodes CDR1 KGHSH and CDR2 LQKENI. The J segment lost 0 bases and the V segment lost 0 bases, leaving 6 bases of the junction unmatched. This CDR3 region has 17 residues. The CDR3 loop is CASSPPGQVTMNTEAFF. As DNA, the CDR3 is TGTGCCAGCTCACCACCGGGACAGGTGACTATGAACACTGAAGCTTTCTTT.

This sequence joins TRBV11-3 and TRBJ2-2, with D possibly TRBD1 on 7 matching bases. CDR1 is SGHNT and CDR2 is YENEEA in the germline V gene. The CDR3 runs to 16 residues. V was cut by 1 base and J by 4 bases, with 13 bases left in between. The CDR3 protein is CASSLGGDSFTGELFF. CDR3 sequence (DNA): TGTGCCAGCAGCTTAGGGGGGGACAGCTTCACCGGGGAGCTGTTTTTT.

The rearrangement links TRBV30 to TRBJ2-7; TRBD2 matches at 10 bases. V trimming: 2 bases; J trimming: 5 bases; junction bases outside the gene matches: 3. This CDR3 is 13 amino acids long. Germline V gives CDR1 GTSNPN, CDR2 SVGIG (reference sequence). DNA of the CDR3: TGTGCCTGGAGTAGGCTAGCGGGAGACGAGCAGTACTTC. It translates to CAWSRLAGDEQYF. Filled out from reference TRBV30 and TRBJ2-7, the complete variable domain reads SQTIHQWPATLVQPVGSPLSLECTVEGTSNPNLYWYRQAAGRGLQLLFYSVGIGQISSEVPQNLSASRPQDRQFILSSKKLLLSDSGFYLCAWSRLAGDEQYFGPGTRLTVT.

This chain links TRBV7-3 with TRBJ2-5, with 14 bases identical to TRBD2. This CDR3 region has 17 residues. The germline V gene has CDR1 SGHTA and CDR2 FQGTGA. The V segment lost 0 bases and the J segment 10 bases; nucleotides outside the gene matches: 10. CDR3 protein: CASSLTHRTSGRSRQYF. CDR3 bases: TGTGCCAGCAGCTTAACCCACCGGACTAGCGGGAGGTCGCGCCAGTACTTC.

The CDR3 nucleotides read TGTGCCAGCAGCTTTCGCTCATCCGGGACAAACTATGGCTACACCTTC. It yields the protein CASSFRSSGTNYGYTF. The V and J genes are TRBV12-1 and TRBJ1-2; the table assigns TRBD1, which was not confirmed against the DNA. TRBV12-1 is marked as a pseudogene. The CDR3 spans 16 residues.

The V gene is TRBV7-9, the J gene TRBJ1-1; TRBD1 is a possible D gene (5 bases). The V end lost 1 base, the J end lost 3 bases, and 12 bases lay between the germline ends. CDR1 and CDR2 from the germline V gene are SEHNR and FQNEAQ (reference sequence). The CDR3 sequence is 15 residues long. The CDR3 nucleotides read TGTGCCAGCAGCTTAGGGGCAGGGTGGGACACTGAAGCTTTCTTT. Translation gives CASSLGAGWDTEAFF.

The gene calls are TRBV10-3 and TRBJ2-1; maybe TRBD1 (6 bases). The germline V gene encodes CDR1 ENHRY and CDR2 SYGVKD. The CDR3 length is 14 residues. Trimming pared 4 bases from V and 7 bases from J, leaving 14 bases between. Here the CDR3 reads CAISVQGSSNEQFF. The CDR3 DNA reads TGTGCCATCAGTGTACAGGGCTCTTCTAATGAGCAGTTCTTC.

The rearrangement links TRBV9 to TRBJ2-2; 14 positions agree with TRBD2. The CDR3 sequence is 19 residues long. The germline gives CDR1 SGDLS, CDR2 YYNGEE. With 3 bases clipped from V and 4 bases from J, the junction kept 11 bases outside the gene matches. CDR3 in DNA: TGTGCCAGCAGCGCCCCACCTGGGACTAGCGGGGGCCTCACCGGGGAGCTGTTTTTT. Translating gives CASSAPPGTSGGLTGELFF.

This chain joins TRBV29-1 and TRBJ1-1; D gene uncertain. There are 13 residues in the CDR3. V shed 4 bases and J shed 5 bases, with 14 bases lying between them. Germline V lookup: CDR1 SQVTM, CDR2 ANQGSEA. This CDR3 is CSVALPGGTEAFF. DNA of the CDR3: TGCAGCGTTGCTCTCCCGGGAGGGACTGAAGCTTTCTTT.

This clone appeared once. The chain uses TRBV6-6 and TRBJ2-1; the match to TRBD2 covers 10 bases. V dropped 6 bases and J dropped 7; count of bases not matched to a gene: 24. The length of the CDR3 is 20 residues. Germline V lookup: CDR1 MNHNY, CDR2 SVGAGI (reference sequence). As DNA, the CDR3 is TGTGCCAGCAGCCCCACCGGAGGGAGAGCGGGAGGGCCTATGTGGAATGAGCAGTTCTTC. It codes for CASSPTGGRAGGPMWNEQFF.

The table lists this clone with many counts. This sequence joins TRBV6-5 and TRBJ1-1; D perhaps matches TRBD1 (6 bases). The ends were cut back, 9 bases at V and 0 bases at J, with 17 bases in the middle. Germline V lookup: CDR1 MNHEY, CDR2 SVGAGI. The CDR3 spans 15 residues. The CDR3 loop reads CARPRRGDLNTEAFF. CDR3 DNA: TGTGCCAGACCTCGCAGGGGCGATTTGAACACTGAAGCTTTCTTT.

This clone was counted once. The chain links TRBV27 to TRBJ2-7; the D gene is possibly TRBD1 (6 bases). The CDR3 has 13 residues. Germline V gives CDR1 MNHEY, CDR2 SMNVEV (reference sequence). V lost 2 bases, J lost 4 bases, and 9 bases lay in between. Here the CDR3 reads CASSLKGTYEQYF. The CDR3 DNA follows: TGTGCCAGCAGTTTAAAAGGGACATACGAGCAGTACTTC.

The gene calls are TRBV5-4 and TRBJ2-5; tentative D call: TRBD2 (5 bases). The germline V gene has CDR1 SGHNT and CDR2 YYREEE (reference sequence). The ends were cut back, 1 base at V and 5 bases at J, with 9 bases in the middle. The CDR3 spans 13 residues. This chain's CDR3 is CASSLSGSETQYF. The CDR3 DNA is TGTGCCAGCAGCTTGAGTGGGAGCGAGACCCAGTACTTC. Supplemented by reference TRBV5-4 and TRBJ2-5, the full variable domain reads ETGVTQSPTHLIKTRGQQVTLRCSSQSGHNTVSWYQQALGQGPQFIFQYYREEENGRGNFPPRFSGLQFPNYSSELNVNALELDDSALYLCASSLSGSETQYFGPGTRLLVL.

CDR3 coding DNA: TGCGCCAGCAGCCACCTGACGACTAGCGGGAGTGGGAATGAGCAGTTCTTC. It encodes CASSHLTTSGSGNEQFF. J is TRBJ2-1 and V is TRBV4-3; 12 bases fit TRBD2. There are 17 residues in the CDR3. The germline V gene has CDR1 LGHNA and CDR2 YSLEER. The ends lost 3 bases at V and 7 bases at J; junction bases unmatched: 10.

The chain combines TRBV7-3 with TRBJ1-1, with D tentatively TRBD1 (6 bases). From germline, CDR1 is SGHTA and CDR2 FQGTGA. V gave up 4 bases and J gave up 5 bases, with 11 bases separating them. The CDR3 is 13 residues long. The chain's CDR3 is CASSYREETEAFF. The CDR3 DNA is TGTGCCAGCAGCTACAGGGAAGAGACTGAAGCTTTCTTT. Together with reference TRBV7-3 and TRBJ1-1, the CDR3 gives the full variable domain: GAGVSQTPSNKVTEKGKYVELRCDPISGHTALYWYRQSLGQGPEFLIYFQGTGAADDSGLPNDRFFAVRPEGSVSTLKIQRTERGDSAVYLCASSYREETEAFFGQGTRLTVV.

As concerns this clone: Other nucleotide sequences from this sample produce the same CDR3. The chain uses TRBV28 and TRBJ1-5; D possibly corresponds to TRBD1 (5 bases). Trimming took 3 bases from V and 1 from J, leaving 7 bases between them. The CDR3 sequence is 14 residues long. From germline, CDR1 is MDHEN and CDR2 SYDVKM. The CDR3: CASSLGGSNQPQHF. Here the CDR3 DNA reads TGTGCCAGCAGTTTGGGGGGAAGCAATCAGCCCCAGCATTTT.

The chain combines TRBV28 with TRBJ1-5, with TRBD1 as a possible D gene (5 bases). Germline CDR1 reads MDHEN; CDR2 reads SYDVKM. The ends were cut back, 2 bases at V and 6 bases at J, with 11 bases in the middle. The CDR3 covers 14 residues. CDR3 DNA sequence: TGTGCCAGCAGTTTAGGGCAGGGAAGTCAGCCCCAGCATTTT. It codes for CASSLGQGSQPQHF.

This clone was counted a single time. The CDR3 region is CATSRDRGTSGSIYEQYF. The CDR3 DNA is TGTGCCACCAGCAGAGATCGGGGAACTAGCGGGAGTATCTACGAGCAGTACTTC. The chain joins TRBV15 to TRBJ2-7; 11 nucleotides agree with TRBD2. With 0 bases clipped from V and 3 bases from J, the junction kept 10 bases outside the gene matches. The CDR3 runs to 18 residues. Germline CDR1 reads LNHNV; CDR2 reads YYDKDF (reference sequence).

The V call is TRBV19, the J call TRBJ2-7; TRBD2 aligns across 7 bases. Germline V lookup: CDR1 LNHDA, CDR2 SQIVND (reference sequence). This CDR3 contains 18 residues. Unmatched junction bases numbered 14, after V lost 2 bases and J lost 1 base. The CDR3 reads CASSIYLGGQGRSYEQYF. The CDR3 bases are TGTGCCAGTAGTATATATTTGGGAGGGCAGGGTCGGTCCTACGAGCAGTACTTC.